Listed below are T cell receptor beta chains from one sample, sequenced in a study of T cell repertoires in aging, cancer and after chemotherapy. A single record per CDR3 protein comes from TCRdb applying MiXCR to the multiplex PCR reads. The sample comprises 10,000 to 15,000 distinct CDR3 sequences, less than 40% of which are singletons, and approximately 6.6% rests with the top ten. The sequenced material came from blood. The receptors were sampled from a human donor in good health. The donor label of this sample is uncertain. Each CDR3 is given with its conserved first and last residue. The D gene is left open where the match is weak. The size field is filled for only some rows; it gives once, few, many or a size class.

TRBJ2-7,TRBV6-5,-,-,TGTGCCAGCAGTTACGTTCTTTCGAAGGGCGAGCAGTACTTC,CASSYVLSKGEQYF
TRBJ2-7,TRBV6-1,few,-,TGTGCCAGCAGTGAAGGGGACACCTACGAGCAGTACTTC,CASSEGDTYEQYF
TRBJ2-5,TRBV18,few,-,TGTGCCAGCTGCGAGGACCGGCCGCTGGAGACCCAGTACTTC,CASCEDRPLETQYF
TRBJ2-1,TRBV27,-,-,TGTGCCAGCATATTCGACCATGAGCAGTTCTTC,CASIFDHEQFF
TRBJ2-6,TRBV19,medium-sized,-,TGTGCTTCCGAAAACAGGGTTTACTCTGGGGCCAACGTCCTGACTTTC,CASENRVYSGANVLTF
TRBJ1-1,TRBV19,-,-,TGTGCCAGTAGTCTCAGTGACAACACTGAAGCTTTCTTT,CASSLSDNTEAFF
TRBJ2-7,TRBV6-6,few,-,TGTGCCAGCAGTTACATGACAGCTGCCTACGAGCAGTACTTC,CASSYMTAAYEQYF
TRBJ2-1,TRBV12-3/TRBV12-4,few,TRBD2,TGTGCCAGCAGGGGGACTAGCTCGGGCTACAATGAGCAGTTCTTC,CASRGTSSGYNEQFF
TRBJ2-1,TRBV19,few,TRBD2,TGTGCCAGTATACGGACTAGCGGGGGGTTTAGGCAGTTCTTC,CASIRTSGGFRQFF
TRBJ1-2,TRBV30,-,-,TGTGCCTGGAGTAGAGGGGCCGGCTACACCTTC,CAWSRGAGYTF
TRBJ2-7,TRBV27,few,-,TGTGCCAGCAGTCGCGGGTCCTCCTACGAGCAGTACTTC,CASSRGSSYEQYF
TRBJ2-7,TRBV10-3,-,TRBD1,TGTGCCATCGCCGAGACAGGGGGCCTCGACGAGCAGTACTTC,CAIAETGGLDEQYF
TRBJ2-1,TRBV18,-,TRBD2,TGTGTCAGCTCACCACCTACAGCGGGAGCGTCCAATGAGCAGTTCTTC,CVSSPPTAGASNEQFF
TRBJ2-7,TRBV30,-,-,TGTGCCTGGAGTTTTGACACCTACGAGCAGTACTTC,CAWSFDTYEQYF
TRBJ2-7,TRBV6-1,-,-,TGTGCCAGCAGTGTGTTGGTGCGCGAGCAGTACTTC,CASSVLVREQYF
TRBJ1-5,TRBV19,-,-,TGTGCCAGTGCTGTATCGCCGGGAACGTACAATCAGCCCCAGCATTTT,CASAVSPGTYNQPQHF
TRBJ2-3,TRBV6-1,-,-,TGTGCCAGCAGTGAGCAGGGGCAGGCGAGCACAGATACGCAGTATTTT,CASSEQGQASTDTQYF
TRBJ2-7,TRBV19,-,TRBD2,TGTGCCAGTAGTCGGACTAGCGGGACGTCTTGGGAGCAGTACTTC,CASSRTSGTSWEQYF
TRBJ1-3,TRBV5-5,-,-,TGTGCCAGCAGCTTGGGGGGCGCTGGAAACACCATATATTTT,CASSLGGAGNTIYF
TRBJ1-1,TRBV6-5,-,-,TGTGCCACCATCTCTATAAGGAACGCTGAAGCTTTCTTT,CATISIRNAEAFF
TRBJ1-1,TRBV5-5,-,-,TGTGCCAGCAGCTCCCGCATACTCCAGGGTGATGAAGCTTTCTTT,CASSSRILQGDEAFF
TRBJ1-3,TRBV27,-,-,TGTGCCAGCAAAGGAACAGGGTCTGGAAACACCATATATTTT,CASKGTGSGNTIYF
TRBJ2-3,TRBV19,medium-sized,-,TGTGCCAGTAGTCCGAGACGGACAGATACGCAGTATTTT,CASSPRRTDTQYF
TRBJ1-4,TRBV19,few,-,TGTGCCAGTAGTCGCGACAGGCTTAATGAAAAACTGTTTTTT,CASSRDRLNEKLFF
TRBJ2-3,TRBV15,-,TRBD2,TGTGCCACCACGGCGGGGGGGCCCACAGATACGCAGTATTTT,CATTAGGPTDTQYF
TRBJ2-7,TRBV6-6,-,TRBD2,TGTGCCAGCAGTTACCGTAGCGGGAACTACGAGCAGTACTTC,CASSYRSGNYEQYF
TRBJ1-4,TRBV6-2/TRBV6-3,-,TRBD1,TGTGCCAGCAGCAGGGGGGATAATGAAAAACTGTTTTTT,CASSRGDNEKLFF
TRBJ1-1,TRBV15,-,-,TGTGCCACCAGCGACCCCGGGACAGAAGCTTTCTTT,CATSDPGTEAFF
TRBJ1-2,TRBV30,-,-,TGTGCCTGGAGGACTGTCCTAGGGCCGGTGACCTTC,CAWRTVLGPVTF
TRBJ1-1,TRBV15,-,-,TGTGCCACCAGCAGAGCCCTAGGGGGGAGGACGGACACTGAAGCTTTCTTT,CATSRALGGRTDTEAFF
TRBJ2-7,TRBV19,few,TRBD1,TGTGCCAGTAGTATACCGGGGACAGGGACCTACGAGCAGTACTTC,CASSIPGTGTYEQYF
TRBJ2-3,TRBV19,medium-sized,TRBD1,TGTGCCAGTAGTAAACGCGGCCCGGGACAGGGTACAGATACGCAGTATTTT,CASSKRGPGQGTDTQYF
TRBJ1-1,TRBV11-3,-,TRBD1,TGTGCCAGCAGCCCCCGACAGGGTCGCACTGAAGCTTTCTTT,CASSPRQGRTEAFF